This T cell receptor beta chain was found in a study of shared clonotypes between healthy human individuals. Comments on this clone: Its target is unknown.

Data came from immunoSEQ multiplex PCR; TCRdb stores just in-frame clones and leaves some out. The table includes a few million clones, over 90% detected once. Per germline, CDR1 SGHNT and CDR2 YYREEE (reference sequence). The V and J ends lost 3 bases and 4 bases respectively, with 3 bases between them. This CDR3 is built from 11 residues. Overall study results and limits: Non-shared clonotypes displayed generation probabilities falling below those of clonotypes present in all four donors.

Specimen: naive CD4+ T cells from PBMCs. Subset noted: CD45RA+ positively selected. This rearrangement joins TRBV5-4 to TRBJ2-3; D unresolved. The clonotype comes from a young man in good health. Some clones in this sample may be carry-over from other donors' samples. The CDR3 DNA is TGTGCCAGCAGCTCTCCAGATACGCAGTATTTT. As protein: CASSSPDTQYF.